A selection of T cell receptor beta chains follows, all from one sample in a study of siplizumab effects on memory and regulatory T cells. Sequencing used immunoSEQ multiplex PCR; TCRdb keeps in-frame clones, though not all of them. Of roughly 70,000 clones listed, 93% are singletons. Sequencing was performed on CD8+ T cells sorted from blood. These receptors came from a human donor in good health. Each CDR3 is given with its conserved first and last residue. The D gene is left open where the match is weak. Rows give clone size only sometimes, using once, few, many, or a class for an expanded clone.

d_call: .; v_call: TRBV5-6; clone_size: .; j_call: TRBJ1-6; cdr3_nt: TGTGCCAGCAGCTTAGGTGCTTCACCCCTCCACTTT; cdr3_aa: CASSLGASPLHF
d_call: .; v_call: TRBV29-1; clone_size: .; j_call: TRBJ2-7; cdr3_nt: TGCAGCGTTGAAGATCTAAGGTCCACGGGAGAGCAGTACTTC; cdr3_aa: CSVEDLRSTGEQYF
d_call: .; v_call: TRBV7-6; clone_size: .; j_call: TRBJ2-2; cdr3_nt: TGTGCCAGCACTCCAGAGACCACCGGGGAGCTGTTTTTT; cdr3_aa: CASTPETTGELFF
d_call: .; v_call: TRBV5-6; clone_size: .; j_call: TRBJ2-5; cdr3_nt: TGTGCCAGCAGCTATGGACAGTTACAAGAGACCCAGTACTTC; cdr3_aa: CASSYGQLQETQYF
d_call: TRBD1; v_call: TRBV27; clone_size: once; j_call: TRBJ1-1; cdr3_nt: TGTGCCAGCAGTGGGGACAGTTACACTGAAGCTTTCTTT; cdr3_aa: CASSGDSYTEAFF
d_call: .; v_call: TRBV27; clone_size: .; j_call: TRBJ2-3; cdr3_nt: TGTGCCAGCAAGGCAGATACGCAGTATTTT; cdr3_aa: CASKADTQYF
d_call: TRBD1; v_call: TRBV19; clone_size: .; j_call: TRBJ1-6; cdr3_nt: TGTGCCAGTGCCCCCGGGACAGGGTCTTTCGCCCTCCACTTT; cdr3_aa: CASAPGTGSFALHF
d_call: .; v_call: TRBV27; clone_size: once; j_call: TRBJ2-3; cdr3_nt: TGTGCCAGCGTTAGAGGGGCAGGGTTTACAGATACGCAGTATTTT; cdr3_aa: CASVRGAGFTDTQYF
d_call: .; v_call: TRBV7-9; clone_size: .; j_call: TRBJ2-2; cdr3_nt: TGTGCCAGCAGCAACACCGGGGAGCTGTTTTTT; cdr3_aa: CASSNTGELFF
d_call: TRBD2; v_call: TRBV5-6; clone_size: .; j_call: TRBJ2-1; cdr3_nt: TGTGCCAGCAGCTCCGGGACTAGCGGGGCCTACAATGAGCAGTTCTTC; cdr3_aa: CASSSGTSGAYNEQFF
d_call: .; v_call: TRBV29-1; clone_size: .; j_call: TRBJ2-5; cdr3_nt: TGCAGCGTTGGTGGGCTTGGGGAGACCCAGTACTTC; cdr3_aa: CSVGGLGETQYF
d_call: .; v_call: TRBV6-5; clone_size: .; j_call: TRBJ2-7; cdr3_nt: TGTGCCAGCAGTTACCCTGGGACTGTGAGCTACGAGCAGTACTTC; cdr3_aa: CASSYPGTVSYEQYF
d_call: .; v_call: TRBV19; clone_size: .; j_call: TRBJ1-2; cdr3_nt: TGTGCCACCGGCGGTGGCTACACCTTC; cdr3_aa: CATGGGYTF
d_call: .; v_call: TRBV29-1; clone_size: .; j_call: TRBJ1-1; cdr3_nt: TGCAGCGTTGACAAGGGAGGCACTGAAGCTTTCTTT; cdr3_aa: CSVDKGGTEAFF
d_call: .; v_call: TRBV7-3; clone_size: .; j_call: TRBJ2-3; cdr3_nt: TGTGCCAGCAGCTTTGGGAGCCTCGCAGATACGCAGTATTTT; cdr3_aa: CASSFGSLADTQYF